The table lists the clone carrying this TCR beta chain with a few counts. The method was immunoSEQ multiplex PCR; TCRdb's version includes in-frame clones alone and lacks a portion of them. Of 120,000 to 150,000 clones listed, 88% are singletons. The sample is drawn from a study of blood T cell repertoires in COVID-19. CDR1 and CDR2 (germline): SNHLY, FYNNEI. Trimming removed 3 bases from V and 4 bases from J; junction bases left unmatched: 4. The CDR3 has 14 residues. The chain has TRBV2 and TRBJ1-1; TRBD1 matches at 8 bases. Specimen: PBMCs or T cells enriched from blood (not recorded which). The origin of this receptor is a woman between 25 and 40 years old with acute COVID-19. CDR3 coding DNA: TGTGCCAGCAGTGAGATCACAGGGGGCACTGAAGCTTTCTTT. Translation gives CASSEITGGTEAFF.